The text below deals with one TCR beta chain. Germline CDR1 is SGHVS and CDR2 is FNYEAQ. The J segment lost 0 bases and the V segment lost 1 base, leaving 1 base of the junction unmatched. CDR3 length equals 16 residues. Time point indicated: patch test 1, 2 weeks after DPC sensitization. Stated treatment: therapeutic diphenylcyclopropenone sensitization with weekly scalp DPC. Blood collection happened ahead of applying each patch test. These data come from a study of human T cells and chemical hapten exposure. Study in general: Per-sample TCR yield variability stemmed mainly from small pooled library volume differences.

TCRdb reprocessed the RACE reads via MiXCR and lists one record per CDR3 protein. The sample yields approximately 110,000 distinct CDR3 sequences, about 10% seen once. The sequence derives from a woman aged 35 to 49 with alopecia areata. Some clones in this sample may be carry-over from other donors' samples. The V and J genes are TRBV7-6 and TRBJ2-3; 10 nucleotides line up with TRBD1. The sequenced sample was whole blood, obtained in connection with sensitization to the hapten diphenylcyclopropenone (DPC). The DNA of the CDR3 is TGTGCCAGCAGCTTAGGGGACAGGGGAAGCACAGATACGCAGTATTTT. Translating it yields CASSLGDRGSTDTQYF.